These 19 T cell receptor beta chains originate from one sample sequenced in a study of shared clonotypes between healthy human individuals (TCRdb year 2020). Preparation of the library involved the immunoSEQ multiplex PCR assay. Not all clones reach the TCRdb copy of this immuneACCESS table, which keeps in-frame sequences only. Checked studies attribute under half of the gap to unresolved V genes and leave the rest unexplained. Present in this sample are some 1,400,000 clones, 95% to 97% of which were seen just once. The leading ten clones occupy 1% to 1.5% of the sample. The sequencing input was naive CD4+ T cells sorted from blood. What this sample's cell subset or site label stands for: CD45RA+ positively selected. These receptors all stem from a young man in good health.

This chain connects TRBV7-2 to TRBJ2-6; no firm D call. Trimming took 7 bases from V and 0 from J, leaving 7 bases between them. The germline V gene has CDR1 SGHTA and CDR2 FQGNSA. The CDR3 sequence is 14 residues long. CDR3: CASIGSSGANVLTF. As DNA, the CDR3 is TGTGCCAGCATAGGAAGCTCTGGGGCCAACGTCCTGACTTTC.

This chain joins TRBV18 and TRBJ1-1, with a possible D match to TRBD1 (5 bases). CDR1 is KGHSH and CDR2 is LQKENI in the germline V gene. V was shortened by 4 bases and J by 6 bases, with 12 bases between the two germline ends. The length of the CDR3 is 13 residues. The CDR3 protein is CASSQIRVAEAFF. Here the CDR3 DNA reads TGTGCCAGCTCACAAATCAGGGTTGCTGAAGCTTTCTTT.

This rearrangement joins TRBV6-1 to TRBJ1-5; 9 nucleotides line up with TRBD1. The V and J ends lost 11 bases and 7 bases, in that order; junction bases with no gene match: 3. CDR3 length equals 11 residues. CDR1 and CDR2 (germline): MNHNS, SASEGT. The CDR3 DNA reads TGTGCCGCGGACAGGGGACAGCCCCAGCATTTT. Residues: CAADRGQPQHF.

This clone was seen just once. This CDR3 reads CARSLQGAGTGTPQPQHF. CDR3 DNA sequence: TGTGCCAGAAGCTTGCAAGGGGCCGGGACAGGAACCCCCCAGCCCCAGCATTTT. This rearrangement joins TRBV5-3 to TRBJ1-5; 8 nucleotides agree with TRBD1. TRBV5-3 is an open reading frame whose function is uncertain. The CDR3 is 18 amino acids. V lost 1 base and J lost 7; bases outside the gene matches: 16.

This clone was seen once. The chain links TRBV4-2 to TRBJ1-1; a possible D gene is TRBD1 (5 bases). Trimming left V 1 base short and J 3 bases short, with 18 bases between. The CDR3 consists of 17 residues. Germline loops: CDR1 LGHNA, CDR2 YNFKEQ. Here the CDR3 reads CASSQAKGPGIHTEAFF. CDR3 coding DNA: TGTGCCAGCAGCCAAGCCAAGGGACCGGGAATTCACACTGAAGCTTTCTTT.

Of note for this clone: The identical CDR3 is also encoded by other nucleotide sequences in the sample. The chain combines TRBV28 with TRBJ1-1; D is undetermined. The length of the CDR3 is 12 residues. Germline values: CDR1 MDHEN, CDR2 SYDVKM. Trimming took off 2 bases at V and 5 bases at J, with 6 bases between the two ends. The CDR3 sequence is CASSLMGTEAFF. In nucleotides, the CDR3 is TGTGCCAGCAGTTTAATGGGGACTGAAGCTTTCTTT.

The V gene is TRBV10-3, the J gene TRBJ1-4; D might be TRBD1 (6 bases). The CDR3 has 15 residues. Trimming removed 2 bases at V and 7 bases at J, with 14 bases between. The germline CDR1 and CDR2 sequences are ENHRY and SYGVKD. The DNA for the CDR3 is TGTGCCATCAGTGAGCTCGGGGGGCCGGGTGAAAAACTGTTTTTT. This gives the protein CAISELGGPGEKLFF.

V gene TRBV18 combines with J gene TRBJ2-7; tentatively, D is TRBD1 (6 bases). CDR1 KGHSH and CDR2 LQKENI come from the germline V gene. The CDR3 totals 16 residues. V was shortened by 2 bases and J by 5 bases, with 19 bases between the two germline ends. CDR3 nucleotide sequence: TGTGCCAGCTCACCAGGGGTTGACAGGTCAGGTGACGAGCAGTACTTC. Protein product: CASSPGVDRSGDEQYF.

The V gene is TRBV18, the J gene TRBJ2-1, with 14 nucleotides matching TRBD2. V shed 2 bases and J 0 bases; nucleotides not matched to a gene: 6. The germline CDR1 and CDR2 sequences are KGHSH and LQKENI. The CDR3 is made up of 19 amino acids. CDR3 protein: CASSPIPGTSGSSYNEQFF. CDR3 coding DNA: TGTGCCAGCTCACCAATCCCCGGGACTAGCGGGAGCTCCTACAATGAGCAGTTCTTC.

The rearrangement links TRBV2 to TRBJ2-5; possible D gene TRBD2, 6 bases. Trimming removed 5 bases from V and 4 bases from J, with 23 bases in between. Germline V gene data show CDR1 as SNHLY and CDR2 as FYNNEI. CDR3 size: 17 residues. The CDR3 DNA follows: TGTGCCAGCAGTAAACTCCCAGGGCGTGGGGGAGGAGAGACCCAGTACTTC. Residues: CASSKLPGRGGGETQYF.

The V and J genes are TRBV27 and TRBJ2-3; 8 positions agree with TRBD2. This CDR3 spans 15 amino acids. The junction had 12 bases not matched to a gene; V was cut back by 7 bases and J by 6 bases. CDR1 MNHEY and CDR2 SMNVEV come from the germline V gene (reference sequence). The CDR3 coding sequence is TGTGCCAGCACTCCTCTAGGACTAGCAGCGGATACGCAGTATTTT. This encodes CASTPLGLAADTQYF.

The chain recombines TRBV14 with TRBJ2-7; 11 bases are a match to TRBD2. This CDR3 has 16 amino acids. The germline V gene has CDR1 SGHDN and CDR2 FVKESK. J was trimmed by 0 bases and V by 2 bases; bases with no gene match: 3. DNA of the CDR3: TGTGCCAGCAGCCAACGACTAGCGGGGAACTCCTACGAGCAGTACTTC. Translating it yields CASSQRLAGNSYEQYF.

The chain has TRBV25-1 and TRBJ2-7; the match to TRBD2 covers 13 bases. V was pared by 4 bases and J by 4 bases, with 4 bases of the junction left unmatched. The CDR3 has 15 residues. From germline, CDR1 is MGHDK and CDR2 SYGVNS. The CDR3 region is CASSAPGLAGYEQYF. CDR3 nucleotide sequence: TGTGCCAGCAGTGCTCCGGGACTAGCGGGATACGAGCAGTACTTC.

In DNA form, the CDR3 reads TGTGCCAGCAGCTGGGACAGGGCGGGCACAGATACGCAGTATTTT. Its protein product is CASSWDRAGTDTQYF. The rearrangement links TRBV7-9 to TRBJ2-3; 9 bases agree with TRBD1. CDR1 SEHNR and CDR2 FQNEAQ come from the germline V gene (reference sequence). V lost 4 bases, J lost 1 base, and 3 bases stayed unmatched. The CDR3 sequence is 15 residues long.

This clone was recorded only once. This chain links TRBV5-1 with TRBJ2-2; no firm D call. V gave up 4 bases and J gave up 4 bases, with 8 bases separating them. Per the germline V gene, CDR1 is SGHRS and CDR2 is YFSETQ. This CDR3 comprises 13 residues. The CDR3 nucleotides are TGCGCCAGCAGCCCTCAGGTCACCGGGGAGCTGTTTTTT. Encoded protein: CASSPQVTGELFF.

V gene TRBV27 combines with J gene TRBJ1-1; TRBD1 agrees at 7 bases. The length of the CDR3 is 16 residues. J was trimmed by 0 bases and V by 4 bases; bases with no gene match: 8. Germline CDR1 is MNHEY and CDR2 is SMNVEV (reference sequence). The CDR3 spells CASSSRQGWVNTEAFF. The CDR3 DNA reads TGTGCCAGCAGTTCGCGACAGGGTTGGGTGAACACTGAAGCTTTCTTT.

The gene calls are TRBV10-1 and TRBJ2-3; TRBD2 aligns across 9 bases. The length of the CDR3 is 14 residues. The ends lost 5 bases at V and 4 bases at J; junction bases unmatched: 4. CDR1 and CDR2 from the germline V gene are WNHNN and SYGVQD (reference sequence). CDR3 DNA sequence: TGCGCCAGCAGTAGTAGCGGGAGCTCAGATACGCAGTATTTT. As protein: CASSSSGSSDTQYF.

This clone was found once. This sequence joins TRBV6-4 and TRBJ2-4; no firm D call. Trimming removed 0 bases from V and 0 bases from J, with 12 bases in between. This CDR3 has 17 amino acids. Germline V gene lookup returns CDR1 MRHNA and CDR2 SNTAGT. CDR3 coding DNA: TGTGCCAGCAGTGACTCAGATCGGACGCCAGCCAAAAACATTCAGTACTTC. The encoded protein is CASSDSDRTPAKNIQYF.

CDR3 protein: CASSGSNILYNEQFF. In nucleotides, the CDR3 is TGTGCCAGCAGCGGGAGTAATATCCTTTACAATGAGCAGTTCTTC. The rearrangement uses TRBV2 and TRBJ2-1, with D tentatively TRBD2 (6 bases). CDR3 size: 15 residues. Germline loops: CDR1 SNHLY, CDR2 FYNNEI. Between the trimmed V and J ends, which lost 6 bases and 4 bases, there was a span of 16 bases.